These 28 T cell receptor beta chains were sequenced from one sample in a study of T cell responses to AZD1222 COVID-19 vaccine. Sequencing was performed with immunoSEQ multiplex PCR; in TCRdb, only in-frame clones are kept and a portion is missing. The sample lists under 300,000 clones, 80% to 95% seen once, with 0.55% in the top ten. The sequenced sample was peripheral blood, obtained on day 0 of AZD1222 vaccination. The receptors here all came from an adult in good health.

This rearrangement joins TRBV7-2 to TRBJ2-5, with 10 bases fitting TRBD2. Per the germline V gene, CDR1 is SGHTA and CDR2 is FQGNSA. V dropped 4 bases and J dropped 2; count of bases not matched to a gene: 7. The CDR3 runs to 16 residues. The CDR3 sequence is CASSSGAGGRQETQYF. The DNA of the CDR3 is TGTGCCAGCAGCTCCGGAGCGGGGGGGCGTCAAGAGACCCAGTACTTC.

The rearrangement joins TRBV5-4 to TRBJ2-2; D gene ambiguous. Looked up from germline, CDR1 is SGHNT and CDR2 is YYREEE (reference sequence). Between the trimmed V and J ends, which lost 4 bases and 4 bases, there was a span of 11 bases. The CDR3 is 14 residues long. The CDR3 region is CASSRADFTGELFF. DNA for the CDR3: TGTGCCAGCAGCCGTGCGGATTTCACCGGGGAGCTGTTTTTT.

The V and J genes are TRBV2 and TRBJ2-2, with TRBD1 identical over 8 bases. V was clipped by 2 bases and J by 3 bases; unmatched bases: 8. The germline gives CDR1 SNHLY, CDR2 FYNNEI. This CDR3 is 17 amino acids long. The DNA for the CDR3 is TGTGCCAGCAGTGAAACTGGACAGGGCTTTGACACCGGGGAGCTGTTTTTT. Its protein is CASSETGQGFDTGELFF.

This sequence joins TRBV7-9 and TRBJ2-1; 9 bases are a match to TRBD2. The CDR3 extends over 16 amino acids. V was clipped by 6 bases and J by 4 bases; unmatched bases: 10. CDR1 is SEHNR and CDR2 is FQNEAQ in the germline V gene (reference sequence). The DNA of the CDR3 is TGTGCCAGCAGAGAACCGGGACTAGCAAAGTACAATGAGCAGTTCTTC. It yields the protein CASREPGLAKYNEQFF.

The chain combines TRBV14 with TRBJ2-3; D assignment may be TRBD1 or TRBD2 (5 bases each). The CDR3 has 15 residues. The V and J ends lost 0 bases and 2 bases respectively, with 9 bases between them. The germline CDR1 and CDR2 sequences are SGHDN and FVKESK. The CDR3 DNA is TGTGCCAGCAGCCAAGAGGGACGGTCCACAGATACGCAGTATTTT. This gives the protein CASSQEGRSTDTQYF.

This chain joins TRBV11-2 and TRBJ2-7; D possibly uses TRBD1 or TRBD2 (5 bases each). Trimming took 1 base from V and 3 from J, leaving 13 bases between them. Per the germline V gene, CDR1 is SGHAT and CDR2 is FQNNGV. This CDR3 contains 15 residues. The CDR3 DNA sequence: TGTGCCAGCAGCTTAGGAGGGGCAGGGAACTACGAGCAGTACTTC. This sequence encodes CASSLGGAGNYEQYF. Combining the CDR3 with reference TRBV11-2 and TRBJ2-7 gives the whole variable domain EAGVAQSPRYKIIEKRQSVAFWCNPISGHATLYWYQQILGQGPKLLIQFQNNGVVDDSQLPKDRFSAERLKGVDSTLKIQPAKLEDSAVYLCASSLGGAGNYEQYFGPGTRLTVT.

V and J are TRBV7-8 and TRBJ1-1, with a weak D call TRBD1 (5 bases). CDR3 size: 14 residues. Trimming shortened V by 3 bases and J by 3 bases, and 11 bases separated the two germline ends. In germline, CDR1 is SGHVS, CDR2 FQNEAQ. The CDR3 region is CASSFSGRDTEAFF. CDR3 nucleotides: TGTGCCAGCAGCTTCTCGGGCAGGGACACTGAAGCTTTCTTT.

This rearrangement joins TRBV7-6 to TRBJ2-3, with D perhaps matching TRBD2 (6 bases). The CDR3 loop spans 16 amino acids. Between the trimmed V and J ends, which lost 0 bases and 4 bases, there was a span of 14 bases. Germline CDR1 is SGHVS and CDR2 is FNYEAQ. CDR3 amino acids: CASSLAVGSRADTQYF. The CDR3 coding sequence is TGTGCCAGCAGCTTAGCAGTCGGGAGTCGCGCAGATACGCAGTATTTT.

Only one count was recorded for this clone. This sequence joins TRBV20-1 and TRBJ1-5; D gene uncertain. Germline assignment: CDR1 DFQATT and CDR2 SNEGSKA (reference sequence). This CDR3 is 11 amino acids long. The V end was cut by 5 bases, the J end by 7 bases, with 9 bases between. CDR3 DNA sequence: TGCAGTGCTGGGAGCGGGCAGCCCCAGCATTTT. This codes for CSAGSGQPQHF.

The chain combines TRBV2 with TRBJ2-2; 9 bases match TRBD2. V lost 3 bases, J lost 6 bases, and 5 bases stayed unmatched. The germline V gene has CDR1 SNHLY and CDR2 FYNNEI. This CDR3 region has 15 residues. The CDR3 reads CASSDRGRGAGELFF. The CDR3 DNA reads TGTGCCAGCAGTGATCGCGGGAGGGGCGCCGGGGAGCTGTTTTTT.

This clone was counted once. The chain employs TRBV28 and TRBJ2-7, with 11 nucleotides matching TRBD1. The CDR3 is 15 residues long. CDR1 MDHEN and CDR2 SYDVKM come from the germline V gene. Trimming removed 6 bases from V and 3 bases from J; junction bases left unmatched: 7. The CDR3 DNA is TGTGCCAGCAGCTCGGGGACAGGGGGATTCTACGAGCAGTACTTC. This codes for CASSSGTGGFYEQYF.

V and J are TRBV10-2 and TRBJ2-7, with D unclear. CDR1 and CDR2 (germline): WSHSY, SAAADI. Trimming stripped 0 bases from V and 4 bases from J, with 7 bases between. The CDR3 runs to 13 residues. The CDR3 DNA follows: TGCGCCAGCAGTGAGTCCCTTATATACGAGCAGTACTTC. The encoded protein is CASSESLIYEQYF.

V is TRBV29-1 and J is TRBJ2-7, with 10 bases aligning to TRBD2. V lost 0 bases and J lost 2; bases outside the gene matches: 4. This CDR3 has 15 amino acids. Germline CDR1 reads SQVTM; CDR2 reads ANQGSEA. The DNA for the CDR3 is TGCAGCGTTGAAGATTCTAGCGGGAGTCCCTACGAGCAGTACTTC. Its translation: CSVEDSSGSPYEQYF.

J is TRBJ1-3 and V is TRBV3-1 (or the pseudogene TRBV3-2), with D unresolved. Trimming stripped 2 bases from V and 3 bases from J, with 20 bases between. Germline CDR1 reads LGHDT; CDR2 reads YNNKEL (reference sequence). This CDR3 contains 18 residues. The CDR3 DNA sequence: TGTGCCAGCAGCCAATTCATAGCCCCTCTACAATATGGAAACACCATATATTTT. Its translation is CASSQFIAPLQYGNTIYF.

The chain has TRBV24-1 and TRBJ2-2; D ambiguous. Germline CDR1 and CDR2: KGHDR and SFDVKD. V was cut by 4 bases and J by 9 bases, with 20 bases left in between. CDR3 length equals 16 residues. CDR3 in amino acids: CATSDPTLGSRRELFF. CDR3 DNA sequence: TGTGCCACCAGTGACCCAACATTAGGTAGTCGTCGGGAGCTGTTTTTT.

The genes are TRBV5-8 and TRBJ1-4; D is perhaps TRBD1 (6 bases). The V gene's germline CDR1 is SGHTS and CDR2 YDEGEE. The length of the CDR3 is 13 residues. Trimming cost V 3 bases and J 10 bases, with 13 bases left between them. The chain's CDR3 is CASSWEQGGKLFF. CDR3 sequence (DNA): TGTGCCAGCAGCTGGGAGCAAGGGGGAAAACTGTTTTTT.

The chain is built from TRBV19 and TRBJ2-3; 7 bases line up with TRBD1. CDR1 and CDR2 (germline): LNHDA, SQIVND (reference sequence). CDR3 length equals 17 residues. V shed 3 bases and J 2 bases; nucleotides not matched to a gene: 11. The chain's CDR3 is CASSILTGQFYTDTQYF. For the CDR3, the DNA is TGTGCCAGTAGTATTTTGACGGGACAGTTTTACACAGATACGCAGTATTTT.

This clone was found once. Other DNA sequences in the same sample also yield this CDR3. This sequence joins TRBV19 and TRBJ1-1, with D tentatively TRBD1 (5 bases). The germline V gene has CDR1 LNHDA and CDR2 SQIVND (reference sequence). This CDR3 comprises 14 residues. Trimming removed 1 base at V and 4 bases at J, with 10 bases between. The CDR3 DNA reads as TGTGCCAGTAGTATAGGGGGCGTGAGCACTGAAGCTTTCTTT. Its translation is CASSIGGVSTEAFF.

The rearrangement uses TRBV7-2 and TRBJ1-3; the match to TRBD1 covers 7 bases. The CDR3 has 16 residues. Germline assignment: CDR1 SGHTA and CDR2 FQGNSA. Trimming cost V 4 bases and J 0 bases; bases outside gene matches: 6. CDR3 nucleotide sequence: TGTGCCAGCAGCTCGAACAGGGGAAGCTCTGGAAACACCATATATTTT. Translated, it gives CASSSNRGSSGNTIYF.

V gene TRBV7-2 combines with J gene TRBJ2-7; 8 nucleotides line up with TRBD1. Per germline, CDR1 SGHTA and CDR2 FQGNSA. This CDR3 contains 13 residues. V lost 3 bases to trimming and J lost 3 bases; unmatched junction nucleotides: 1. The CDR3 DNA follows: TGTGCCAGCAGCTTCGACAGGGGCTACGAGCAGTACTTC. It is translated as CASSFDRGYEQYF.

Of note for this clone: Other DNA sequences in this specimen translate into the identical CDR3. The chain has TRBV20-1 and TRBJ1-2, with D unclear. V was cut by 3 bases and J by 5 bases, with 7 bases left in between. The V gene's germline CDR1 is DFQATT and CDR2 SNEGSKA (reference sequence). This CDR3 comprises 11 residues. The CDR3 region is CSASVGYGYTF. The CDR3 coding sequence is TGCAGTGCTAGCGTGGGTTATGGCTACACCTTC.

The chain links TRBV7-8 to TRBJ1-2; 7 bases are shared with TRBD1. J gave up 5 bases and V 1 base, and 4 bases lay outside the gene matches. This CDR3 region has 14 residues. The germline V gene has CDR1 SGHVS and CDR2 FQNEAQ. The CDR3 nucleotides are TGTGCCAGCAGCTTAGTAGGGGGCGGGTATGGCTACACCTTC. It specifies CASSLVGGGYGYTF.

The chain carries TRBV9 and TRBJ2-5, with 8 nucleotides matching TRBD2. This CDR3 has 17 amino acids. The junction had 10 bases not matched to a gene; V was cut back by 0 bases and J by 3 bases. Germline CDR1 SGDLS, CDR2 YYNGEE. For the CDR3, the DNA is TGTGCCAGCAGCGTAGGGGTAGCGGGGCTCCCCAAAGAGACCCAGTACTTC. This encodes CASSVGVAGLPKETQYF.

The chain combines TRBV5-1 with TRBJ1-1; 8 nucleotides match TRBD1. Trimming at V came to 4 bases and at J to 4 bases, leaving 6 bases not matched to a gene. The CDR3 totals 14 residues. CDR1 and CDR2 from the germline V gene are SGHRS and YFSETQ. The CDR3 region has the DNA TGCGCCAGCAGCGTGGACAGGGTGGGCACTGAAGCTTTCTTT. It translates to CASSVDRVGTEAFF.

The chain carries TRBV2 and TRBJ2-7; D is ambiguous. This CDR3 is built from 16 residues. Germline V gives CDR1 SNHLY, CDR2 FYNNEI. V gave up 3 bases and J gave up 0 bases, with 15 bases separating them. The CDR3 sequence is CASSDSARITSYEQYF. CDR3 DNA sequence: TGTGCCAGCAGTGATTCGGCTAGGATTACCTCCTACGAGCAGTACTTC.

V gene TRBV5-1 combines with J gene TRBJ2-7; D is possibly TRBD1 (6 bases). Germline V gives CDR1 SGHRS, CDR2 YFSETQ. The CDR3 extends over 14 amino acids. The V end lost 1 base, the J end lost 3 bases, and 11 bases lay between the germline ends. The CDR3 is CASSLTTGNYEQYF. For the CDR3, the DNA is TGCGCCAGCAGCTTGACTACAGGGAACTACGAGCAGTACTTC.

The CDR3: CASRNRVRDSPLHF. CDR3 nucleotides: TGTGCCAGCAGGAACAGGGTCAGGGATTCACCCCTCCACTTT. The chain combines TRBV2 with TRBJ1-6; the D gene is possibly TRBD1 (6 bases). Per the germline V gene, CDR1 is SNHLY and CDR2 is FYNNEI. The CDR3 has 14 amino acids. Trimming removed 6 bases from V and 8 bases from J, with 14 bases in between.

The J gene is TRBJ1-1, the V gene TRBV21-1. TRBV21-1 constitutes a pseudogene. This CDR3 spans 17 amino acids. The CDR3 loop is CASSPSGIKTLNTEAFF. The CDR3, as DNA: TGTGCCAGCAGCCCATCGGGGATTAAAACATTAAACACTGAAGCTTTCTTT.